This TCR beta chain was sequenced during a study of OX40 agonist ivuxolimab in advanced cancers. Germline CDR1 is LGHNA and CDR2 is YSLEER. The CDR3 loop spans 17 amino acids. Trimming removed 0 bases at V and 1 base at J, with 12 bases between. Data came from immunoSEQ multiplex PCR; TCRdb stores just in-frame clones and leaves some out. This sample has around 69,000 clones, with approximately 90% found just once. Sequences were derived from CD4+ or CD8+ T cells sorted from blood, sampled in a trial of the OX40 agonist ivuxolimab. V and J are TRBV4-3 and TRBJ2-2; D gene uncertain. This clonotype originated in an adult with an advanced solid tumor such as melanoma, head and neck, liver or kidney cancer. The chain's CDR3 is CASSQEKGQENTGELFF. The CDR3 coding sequence is TGCGCCAGCAGCCAAGAAAAAGGGCAGGAGAACACCGGGGAGCTGTTTTTT.